This T cell receptor beta chain emerged from a study of T cell responses to AZD1222 COVID-19 vaccine. Study observations and caveats: With dominance at 160-218 and 743-854, vaccine-associated CD4 TCRs spanned spike.

Germline V lookup: CDR1 KGHDR, CDR2 SFDVKD. This CDR3 has 20 residues. J gave up 3 bases and V 0 bases, and 17 bases lay outside the gene matches. About this clone itself: What it recognizes is unknown.

Sequencing used immunoSEQ multiplex PCR; TCRdb keeps in-frame clones, though not all of them. The sample holds roughly 76,000 clones; around 86% are singletons and the top ten take roughly 2.4%. The TCR originated in an adult in good health. This chain links TRBV24-1 with TRBJ2-5; TRBD2 aligns across 8 bases. Source: peripheral blood, taken on day 0 of AZD1222 vaccination. This chain's CDR3 is CATSDLTGGRGDQLKETQYF. Here the CDR3 DNA reads TGTGCCACCAGTGATTTGACCGGAGGGCGGGGGGATCAGCTAAAAGAGACCCAGTACTTC.